This section outlines one TCR beta chain sequence together with its context. The sample originates from a study of T-cell memory formation after mild COVID-19. The germline CDR1 and CDR2 sequences are SGDLS and YYNGEE. This CDR3 spans 16 amino acids. V was shortened by 0 bases and J by 2 bases, with 15 bases between the two germline ends. TCRdb ran MiXCR on the 5' RACE reads and lists one entry per CDR3 protein. The profile covers more than 300,000 distinct CDR3 sequences, with about 13% appearing a single time and around a fifth taken by the ten largest. This clonotype was obtained from a man younger than 30 who had mild COVID-19 (a few samples of this study predate the infection). Cell type and time point are not known. Sequencing was done on a sample of PBMCs or a T cell subset sorted from them (not recorded which). The chain recombines TRBV9 with TRBJ2-7; D may be TRBD1 or TRBD2 (5 bases each). The CDR3 protein is CASSVDGGQGAYEQYF. The CDR3 DNA reads TGTGCCAGCAGCGTAGATGGTGGGCAGGGAGCCTACGAGCAGTACTTC.